This T cell receptor beta chain was documented in a study of OX40 agonist ivuxolimab in advanced cancers. Study as a whole: People in dose escalation had one of these cancers: hepatocellular carcinoma, melanoma, renal cell or head and neck cancer. Eligibility admitted prior anti-PD-1, anti-PD-L1 or anti-CTLA-4 therapy; 35% to 40% had some.

On this clone itself: The antigen remains unidentified.

Repertoires were generated with immunoSEQ multiplex PCR, while TCRdb's copy carries only in-frame clones and drops some. The sample comprises 60,000 to 100,000 clones, approximately 80% of which are singletons, and around 0.5% rests with the top ten. The J segment lost 6 bases and the V segment lost 3 bases, leaving 7 bases of the junction unmatched. The V gene's germline CDR1 is SGHDT and CDR2 YYEEEE. The CDR3 is made up of 15 amino acids. No patient had autoimmune disease or received systemic immunosuppression. Study-wide results and limits: On average, CD8+ T cells showed a greater number of expanded clones than CD4+.

The sequence was collected from an adult with an advanced solid tumor such as melanoma, head and neck, liver or kidney cancer. The sequencing used CD4+ or CD8+ T cells sorted from blood, collected in a trial of the OX40 agonist ivuxolimab. The chain links TRBV5-6 to TRBJ2-1, with TRBD1 matching 9 bases. For the CDR3, the DNA is TGTGCCAGCAGCTCCGGACAGGGGTCTATCAATGAGCAGTTCTTC. Protein sequence: CASSSGQGSINEQFF.